The 22 T cell receptor beta chains presented below share a single source sample, sequenced in a study of CD8+CD57+ T cells in acquired aplastic anemia. For CDR3 and TCR beta VDJ profiling, genomic DNA was the template used. TCRdb re-analysed the reads in MiXCR, keeping a single row per CDR3 protein. The sample has 150,000 to 160,000 distinct CDR3 sequences, about 54% seen once; the top ten hold over 9.5%. Selection for sequencing was limited to patients who had shown CD8+CD57+ cell expansion by flow cytometry. Sequenced sample: sorted CD4+, CD8+, or CD8+CD57+ T cells (not recorded which) from PBMCs. The receptors were sampled from a human donor with aplastic anemia.

This clonotype was seen ten or more times. The rearrangement joins TRBV7-9 to TRBJ2-7; TRBD1 might be the D (6 bases). This CDR3 comprises 12 residues. The V and J ends lost 8 bases and 2 bases respectively, with 10 bases between them. Per the germline V gene, CDR1 is SEHNR and CDR2 is FQNEAQ (reference sequence). CDR3 sequence reads: CASADRTYEQYF. CDR3 DNA sequence: TGTGCCAGCGCGGACAGAACCTACGAGCAGTACTTC.

This clonotype occurred many times. The chain joins TRBV4-1 to TRBJ2-3; 7 bases align to TRBD2. Trimming cost V 6 bases and J 4 bases; bases outside gene matches: 7. This CDR3 is 14 amino acids long. Germline CDR1 is MGHRA and CDR2 is YSYEKL. Written as DNA, the CDR3 is TGCGCCAGCAGTGAAGCGGGGAGGCCAGATACGCAGTATTTT. Amino acids: CASSEAGRPDTQYF.

Remarks on this clonotype: This clone may be a read error of a much larger clone one base away. V gene TRBV11-2 combines with J gene TRBJ2-7, with D uncertain. Per germline, CDR1 SGHAT and CDR2 FQNNGV. Trimming took 1 base from V and 8 from J, leaving 15 bases between them. The CDR3 runs to 14 residues. This chain's CDR3 is CASSLGHILYKQYF. CDR3 DNA: TGTGCCAGCAGCTTAGGACATATACTTTACAAGCAGTACTTC.

The V call is TRBV27, the J call TRBJ1-2; D unclear. The length of the CDR3 is 13 residues. Trimming shortened V by 5 bases and J by 7 bases, and 14 bases separated the two germline ends. Germline values: CDR1 MNHEY, CDR2 SMNVEV (reference sequence). CDR3 amino acids: CASSENRMSGYTF. The CDR3 region has the DNA TGTGCCAGCAGTGAAAACAGAATGAGTGGCTACACCTTC.

The CDR3 nucleotides read TGTGCCAGCAGCCCCCGGGACAGTTCGTGGGGGACCCAGTACTTC. Its protein product is CASSPRDSSWGTQYF. This chain joins TRBV2 and TRBJ2-5, with TRBD1 matching 7 bases. Unmatched junction bases numbered 14, after V lost 6 bases and J lost 7 bases. CDR1 is SNHLY and CDR2 is FYNNEI in the germline V gene. The CDR3 spans 15 residues.

This chain links TRBV11-2 with TRBJ2-1, with TRBD1 matching 9 bases. Germline V gene sequence: CDR1 SGHAT, CDR2 FQNNGV. With V trimmed by 7 bases and J by 4 bases, 8 bases remained unmatched. There are 15 residues in the CDR3. In nucleotides, the CDR3 is TGTGCCAGCACCCTCTCGGGACAGGGATACAATGAGCAGTTCTTC. It translates to CASTLSGQGYNEQFF.

This clonotype was observed at least ten times. This chain joins TRBV9 and TRBJ2-1; 9 nucleotides align to TRBD2. The germline V gene encodes CDR1 SGDLS and CDR2 YYNGEE. The CDR3 is 16 residues long. Trimming cost V 0 bases and J 6 bases; bases outside gene matches: 7. The CDR3 DNA is TGTGCCAGCAGCGTAGGGGGCGGGGGGGCCATCAATGAGCAGTTCTTC. It encodes CASSVGGGGAINEQFF.

This clonotype was detected a few times. This chain joins TRBV10-3 and TRBJ1-2, with 11 bases aligning to TRBD1. The CDR3 consists of 12 residues. Germline V lookup: CDR1 ENHRY, CDR2 SYGVKD. V shed 9 bases and J 10 bases; nucleotides not matched to a gene: 7. The CDR3 protein is CAIRPGQGDYTF. In DNA, the CDR3 is TGTGCCATTAGACCGGGACAGGGGGACTACACCTTC.

The chain carries TRBV2 and TRBJ2-3; D may be TRBD2 (5 bases). Germline-derived CDR1 and CDR2 are SNHLY and FYNNEI. The CDR3 is 14 residues long. The ends were cut back, 6 bases at V and 2 bases at J, with 12 bases in the middle. The CDR3, as DNA: TGTGCCAGCAGCGATACTAGTATCACAGATACGCAGTATTTT. Its translation: CASSDTSITDTQYF.

Regarding this clonotype: Compared with germline, one end of the junction differs, possibly owing to a read error. The rearrangement uses TRBV7-9 and TRBJ1-4; D is unclear. Germline CDR1 and CDR2: SEHNR and FQNEAQ (reference sequence). The CDR3 has 15 amino acids. CDR3 DNA sequence: TGTGCCAGCAGCTCATACAGTGGAACTAATGAAAATCTGTTTTTT. This translates into CASSSYSGTNENLFF.

This chain joins TRBV15 and TRBJ2-7; 11 bases are a match to TRBD1. This CDR3 comprises 15 residues. Trimming took 4 bases from V and 2 from J; bases not matched to a gene: 4. Germline V gene lookup returns CDR1 LNHNV and CDR2 YYDKDF (reference sequence). CDR3 residues: CATSNADRGPYEQYF. The CDR3 nucleotides are TGTGCCACCAGCAACGCGGACAGGGGGCCCTACGAGCAGTACTTC.

The chain recombines TRBV20-1 with TRBJ2-3; a possible D gene is TRBD2 (5 bases). The V and J ends lost 4 bases and 4 bases respectively, with 6 bases between them. Per the germline V gene, CDR1 is DFQATT and CDR2 is SNEGSKA (reference sequence). The CDR3 consists of 11 residues. The chain's CDR3 is CSATLADTQYF. CDR3 DNA: TGCAGTGCTACACTAGCAGATACGCAGTATTTT.

A note on this clonotype: Given a much more abundant clone one base away, this may be a read error. The chain couples TRBV5-5 to TRBJ1-2; maybe TRBD1 (6 bases). There are 14 residues in the CDR3. V lost 5 bases and J 1 base, leaving 12 bases between the germline ends. Germline loops: CDR1 SGHKS, CDR2 YYEKEE (reference sequence). CDR3 DNA sequence: TGTGCCAGCAGGGGGGCAGGGATTAACTATGGCTACACCTTC. This sequence encodes CASRGAGINYGYTF.

The chain employs TRBV7-8 and TRBJ1-5; 7 bases fit TRBD1. V dropped 5 bases and J dropped 8; count of bases not matched to a gene: 3. CDR3 length: 12 residues. CDR1 is SGHVS and CDR2 is FQNEAQ in the germline V gene. Here the CDR3 reads CASSHRGEPQHF. The CDR3 nucleotides are TGTGCCAGCAGCCACAGGGGTGAGCCCCAGCATTTT.

This rearrangement joins TRBV20-1 to TRBJ2-7, with 10 nucleotides matching TRBD1. V was pared by 0 bases and J by 3 bases, with 5 bases of the junction left unmatched. Germline lookup yields CDR1 DFQATT and CDR2 SNEGSKA (reference sequence). The CDR3 totals 15 residues. CDR3 in DNA: TGCAGTGCTAGAGATCCCGGGACAGGGGACTACGAGCAGTACTTC. Translation gives CSARDPGTGDYEQYF.

The chain joins TRBV7-3 to TRBJ2-7; D is unresolved. V was pared by 7 bases and J by 7 bases, with 11 bases between. This CDR3 is built from 11 residues. From germline, CDR1 is SGHTA and CDR2 FQGTGA. CDR3 protein: CASTGLWEQYF. The DNA of the CDR3 is TGTGCCAGCACCGGTCTGTGGGAGCAGTACTTC.

To note about this clonotype: A much larger clone is a single base away; this may be a read error. V is TRBV6-5 and J is TRBJ2-1; the match to TRBD1 covers 8 bases. This CDR3 spans 14 amino acids. From germline, CDR1 is MNHEY and CDR2 SVGAGI. CDR3 coding DNA: TGTGCCAGCAGTTTTAACAGGGGGATCAATGAGCAGCTCTTC. It translates to CASSFNRGINEQLF.

This clonotype was seen more than once but under ten times. The chain employs TRBV7-8 and TRBJ2-7; no firm D call. From germline, CDR1 is SGHVS and CDR2 FQNEAQ. CDR3 length: 13 amino acids. V was cut by 5 bases and J by 5 bases, with 13 bases left in between. Here the CDR3 reads CASSLSRWDEQYF. The CDR3 coding sequence is TGTGCCAGCAGCCTGTCCCGGTGGGACGAGCAGTACTTC.

The sample holds many counts of this clonotype. The chain has TRBV7-6 and TRBJ1-2, with 10 bases fitting TRBD1. This CDR3 is 13 amino acids long. Germline-derived CDR1 and CDR2 are SGHVS and FNYEAQ. J gave up 8 bases and V 5 bases, and 5 bases lay outside the gene matches. In DNA, the CDR3 is TGTGCCAGCAGCCCGACAGGGGGCTGGGGCTACACCTTC. Its protein product is CASSPTGGWGYTF. Looking up the rest from reference TRBV7-6 and TRBJ1-2 gives the full variable domain: GAGVSQSPRYKVTKRGQDVALRCDPISGHVSLYWYRQALGQGPEFLTYFNYEAQQDKSGLPNDRFSAERPEGSISTLTIQRTEQRDSAMYRCASSPTGGWGYTFGSGTRLTVV.

In its sample, this clonotype was seen a few times. The rearrangement uses TRBV11-2 and TRBJ2-1, with D possibly TRBD1 on 6 matching bases. Germline CDR1 SGHAT, CDR2 FQNNGV. V lost 8 bases, J lost 8 bases, and 25 bases lay in between. The CDR3 runs 16 residues. Written as DNA, the CDR3 is TGTGCCAGCGTGGCAGGGGCCCTCCGAACGGTCTATGAGCAGTTCTTC. Residues: CASVAGALRTVYEQFF.

This chain connects TRBV19 to TRBJ1-1, with D maybe TRBD1 (5 bases). Trimming took off 6 bases at V and 4 bases at J, with 18 bases between the two ends. Germline lookup yields CDR1 LNHDA and CDR2 SQIVND (reference sequence). The CDR3 spans 15 residues. The CDR3 region has the DNA TGTGCCAGTAGGGACGTTGGGGGGGTTAGCACTGAAGCTTTCTTT. It is translated as CASRDVGGVSTEAFF.

V and J are TRBV10-1 and TRBJ2-5; 8 nucleotides line up with TRBD2. Trimming at V came to 3 bases and at J to 6 bases, leaving 6 bases not matched to a gene. The CDR3 spans 14 residues. Per germline, CDR1 WNHNN and CDR2 SYGVQD (reference sequence). The CDR3 loop is CASSDPAGVKTQYF. As DNA, the CDR3 is TGCGCCAGCAGTGACCCAGCGGGAGTCAAGACCCAGTACTTC.